This T cell receptor (beta chain) came from a study of identical twins (dated by TCRdb to the mid-2010s). Regarding the complete study: To test whether fetal clonotypes persist, the study used deep sequencing on TCR alpha and beta repertoires from monozygotic twins, unrelated adults of various ages, and cord blood. Replicate twin experiments were performed at different times using different library preparation protocols to rule out contamination.

Every donor was a healthy Caucasian. The researchers also sequenced three unrelated adults who were not twins: a male aged 18 to 29, a male aged 50 to 59, and a female aged 50 to 59. Miltenyi CD45RO+ enrichment and human naive T-cell isolation kits were used to isolate memory (CD45RO+) and naive T cells from PBMC. The research as a whole found: Compared with coincidental sharing between unrelated individuals, out-of-frame TCR alpha sequences shared between twins had an excess of sequences with low generation probability. Because the same donors could not be followed over many years, the conclusions depended on cross-sectional statistical analysis. In monozygotic twins, recombination models systematically underestimated out-of-frame TCR alpha sharing, but the models matched the sharing seen between unrelated individuals. Abundant cord blood beta clonotypes had fewer insertions, young adult naive repertoires showed a similar but weaker trend, and memory repertoires showed no such trend. A weaker excess of twin sharing was found in beta out-of-frame sequences because the signal-to-noise ratio was lowered by fewer shared sequences. Invariant T cells such as MAIT and iNKT could partly confound zero-insertion analyses, although diverse VJ usage argued against such confounding for most clonotypes.

Many counts were recorded for this clonotype. Its antigen remains unidentified. No base-level quality is on record; no much larger clone is a single base apart. Libraries were constructed by 5' RACE. Sequencing instrument: Illumina HiSeq 2000. Template switching added a universal primer binding site, and the final cDNA carried a unique molecular identifier that allowed TCR cDNA molecules to be counted accurately. First-strand cDNA for TCR alpha and beta chains was synthesized from specific primers in the conserved constant-segment region. To control for contamination, each cDNA library was double barcoded with a SMART-Mk sample barcode plus Illumina barcodes. TruSeq adapter sequences, together with Illumina sample barcodes, were added in two successive PCR steps. TCR alpha and beta cDNA libraries were sequenced on the Illumina HiSeq platform with custom primers. The source study handled its data this way. MiGEC processed the raw reads to extract unique molecular identifiers, while MiXCR was used to determine the CDR3 positions. Recombination models were inferred per individual with the repgenHMM and IGoR tools using an EM algorithm. Shared clonotype analysis was performed with the tcR package in R, normalizing sharing by the product of cloneset sizes. Out-of-frame nonproductive sequences were analyzed to study raw recombination free of thymic and clonal selection effects. Clones were called with MiXCR by TCRdb after fastp trimmed the public reads at Q25, and only in-frame beta chains were retained. Identical CDR3 proteins give one entry, which carries the most common genes and DNA. The V and J calls were not made by the authors but by TCRdb's processing. A total of hundreds of thousands of distinct CDR3 sequences appear in this sample, around 6.1% of them only once. The ten largest clones represent about 1.8% of the sample.

This receptor was taken from a man younger than 30 in good health. The source material was naive T cells sorted from blood. The cell subset or site label of this sample denotes: cells isolated with a human naive T-cell isolation kit.

The CDR3 reads CASSDGQSYEQYV. The sequenced DNA: TGTGCCAGCAGCGATGGACAGTCCTACGAGCAGTACGTC. Recombination connected TRBV11-2 to TRBJ2-7, with TRBD1 as a weak D call on 6 bases. The trim is 5 bases for V and 1 base for J, with a gap of 9 bases between the germline ends. CDR1 SGHAT and CDR2 FQNNGV were looked up in the germline V gene. From the cysteine up to the valine, the CDR3 has a length of 13 residues. Solely the CDR3 DNA is kept, with 39 bases framed from the first base.